A selection of T cell receptor beta chains follows, all from one sample in a study of blood T cells in healthy people across ages. Each CDR3 protein is one row after TCRdb ran MiXCR on the 5' RACE reads. The sample includes about 600,000 distinct CDR3 sequences, roughly 48% seen only once; the top ten take roughly 24%. Sequenced: blood. The source of these receptors is a man older than 75 in good health. CDR3s include the opening cysteine and the closing phenylalanine or tryptophan. A D gene is named only where the DNA matches it firmly. Size is omitted from some rows. Given values are once, few, many or a class for expanded clones.

cdr3_nt: TGCAGTGCTCCTACATTGGCGGGAGCCTACGAGCAGTACTTC; cdr3_aa: CSAPTLAGAYEQYF; v_call: TRBV20-1; d_call: TRBD2; clone_size: -; j_call: TRBJ2-7
cdr3_nt: TGTGCCAGCAGCTTAGCGGGGGCAATTGGGAATGAGCAGTTCTTC; cdr3_aa: CASSLAGAIGNEQFF; v_call: TRBV7-9; d_call: -; clone_size: -; j_call: TRBJ2-1
cdr3_nt: TGCAGTGCTAGAGAGGCGGGACAGGGGCACCGTGAGACCCAGTACTTC; cdr3_aa: CSAREAGQGHRETQYF; v_call: TRBV20-1; d_call: TRBD1; clone_size: -; j_call: TRBJ2-5
cdr3_nt: TGTGCCAGCAGCGAAATCGCGAGCTCCTACAATGAGCAGTTCTTC; cdr3_aa: CASSEIASSYNEQFF; v_call: TRBV9; d_call: -; clone_size: -; j_call: TRBJ2-1
cdr3_nt: TGTGCCAGCAGAACGGACTCGTCCCCCAATCAGCCCCAGCATTTT; cdr3_aa: CASRTDSSPNQPQHF; v_call: TRBV2; d_call: -; clone_size: few; j_call: TRBJ1-5
cdr3_nt: TGTGCCAGCAGCCAGACCGGGGAGACCCAGTACTTC; cdr3_aa: CASSQTGETQYF; v_call: TRBV3-1; d_call: -; clone_size: -; j_call: TRBJ2-5
cdr3_nt: TGTGCTAGTGGTTGGGGGGCAGGCACTGAAGCTTTCTTT; cdr3_aa: CASGWGAGTEAFF; v_call: TRBV12-5; d_call: -; clone_size: -; j_call: TRBJ1-1
cdr3_nt: TGTGCCAGCAGCTGGGGGAGTAGCGGACCCAGCACAGATACGCAGTATTTT; cdr3_aa: CASSWGSSGPSTDTQYF; v_call: TRBV7-2; d_call: -; clone_size: -; j_call: TRBJ2-3
cdr3_nt: TGTGCCAGCAGTTACCTTTCTCAGGGCGGTGAGCAGTTCTTC; cdr3_aa: CASSYLSQGGEQFF; v_call: TRBV6-5; d_call: -; clone_size: many; j_call: TRBJ2-1
cdr3_nt: TGTGCCAGCAGCTTAGCTATCCTGAGCTCTGGGGCCAACGTCCTGACTTTC; cdr3_aa: CASSLAILSSGANVLTF; v_call: TRBV7-9; d_call: -; clone_size: few; j_call: TRBJ2-6
cdr3_nt: TGTGCCATCAGTGAGAGAAGGGTAGCCAAAAACATTCAGTACTTC; cdr3_aa: CAISERRVAKNIQYF; v_call: TRBV10-3; d_call: -; clone_size: -; j_call: TRBJ2-4
cdr3_nt: TGTGCCAGCAGCCAGACGTCGAGTCAGCCCCAGCATTTT; cdr3_aa: CASSQTSSQPQHF; v_call: TRBV7-9; d_call: -; clone_size: -; j_call: TRBJ1-5
cdr3_nt: TGCAGTGCTAGAGATCGCAGAGGGTCCGGTTCACCCCTCCACTTT; cdr3_aa: CSARDRRGSGSPLHF; v_call: TRBV20-1; d_call: -; clone_size: -; j_call: TRBJ1-6
cdr3_nt: TGTGTCAGCCATATAGGTTCTAACTATGGCTACACCTTC; cdr3_aa: CVSHIGSNYGYTF; v_call: TRBV27; d_call: -; clone_size: -; j_call: TRBJ1-2
cdr3_nt: TGTGCCAGCAGCACACAGGCCGTCTATGGCTACACCTTC; cdr3_aa: CASSTQAVYGYTF; v_call: TRBV5-5; d_call: -; clone_size: few; j_call: TRBJ1-2
cdr3_nt: TGTGCCACCAGTGACCCGGGACAGAACTATGGCTACACCTTC; cdr3_aa: CATSDPGQNYGYTF; v_call: TRBV24-1; d_call: TRBD1; clone_size: -; j_call: TRBJ1-2
cdr3_nt: TGCAGCGTTGTCATAGGGGGCGGAGATGAGCAGTTCTTC; cdr3_aa: CSVVIGGGDEQFF; v_call: TRBV29-1; d_call: TRBD1; clone_size: -; j_call: TRBJ2-1
cdr3_nt: TGTGCCAGCAGCGTAGGGACAAATTCCGGGCGAGCTTTCTTT; cdr3_aa: CASSVGTNSGRAFF; v_call: TRBV7-9; d_call: -; clone_size: -; j_call: TRBJ1-1
cdr3_nt: TGTGCCAGCAGTCCTACACCGACAGGGGGTTTCTACAATGAGCAGTTCTTC; cdr3_aa: CASSPTPTGGFYNEQFF; v_call: TRBV27; d_call: TRBD1; clone_size: -; j_call: TRBJ2-1
cdr3_nt: TGCAGTGCTAGAGATCGGGGTCCTGCCCCGTTCTTC; cdr3_aa: CSARDRGPAPFF; v_call: TRBV20-1; d_call: -; clone_size: few; j_call: TRBJ2-1